The 19 T cell receptor beta chains given below trace back to one sample, sequenced in a study of CD8+ T cells in alopecia areata. Extracted RNA was reverse transcribed into cDNA, the sequencing template. Assay used: immunoSEQ multiplex PCR; TCRdb lists only in-frame clones, some missing. The table has 150,000 to 200,000 clones, 50% to 60% seen once. Sequencing was performed on CD4+ T cells sorted from blood, taken at week 0. These receptor sequences come from a human donor with alopecia areata.

The chain employs TRBV4-2 and TRBJ2-7, with a weak D call TRBD2 (6 bases). V lost 1 base to trimming and J lost 7 bases, with 11 bases between them. CDR1 and CDR2 from the germline V gene are LGHNA and YNFKEQ. The CDR3 is made up of 13 amino acids. CDR3 protein: CASSQGTTFEQYF. The CDR3 DNA sequence: TGTGCCAGCAGCCAAGGGACTACTTTTGAGCAGTACTTC.

The chain has TRBV5-1 and TRBJ2-3; D is undetermined. The V end lost 4 bases, the J end lost 4 bases, and 10 bases lay between the germline ends. CDR3 length: 13 amino acids. Germline V gives CDR1 SGHRS, CDR2 YFSETQ. The CDR3 sequence: CASSSREADTQYF. The CDR3, as DNA: TGCGCCAGCAGCAGCCGAGAAGCAGATACGCAGTATTTT.

The chain joins TRBV14 to TRBJ2-7, with D perhaps assigned TRBD1 or TRBD2 (5 bases each). V was trimmed by 1 base and J by 8 bases, leaving 12 bases between them. CDR1 SGHDN and CDR2 FVKESK come from the germline V gene. The CDR3 spans 13 residues. The CDR3 sequence: CASSQVGAAQQYF. CDR3 DNA sequence: TGTGCCAGCAGCCAAGTCGGGGCAGCCCAGCAGTACTTC.

The J gene is TRBJ2-5, the V gene TRBV27; D ambiguous. The V end was cut by 0 bases, the J end by 5 bases, with 7 bases between. Germline CDR1 is MNHEY and CDR2 is SMNVEV (reference sequence). This CDR3 has 13 residues. The CDR3 spells CASSLSGWETQYF. The CDR3 DNA is TGTGCCAGCAGTTTATCGGGGTGGGAGACCCAGTACTTC.

The V and J genes are TRBV7-9 and TRBJ1-3; the match to TRBD1 covers 9 bases. The V and J ends lost 5 bases and 0 bases, in that order; junction bases with no gene match: 5. The CDR3 totals 16 residues. Germline V CDR1 and CDR2: SEHNR, FQNEAQ (reference sequence). The CDR3 DNA reads TGTGCCAGCAGCCGGGGACAGGGTTACTCTGGAAACACCATATATTTT. This encodes CASSRGQGYSGNTIYF.

J is TRBJ2-5 and V is TRBV11-2, with 8 bases lining up with TRBD1. Germline CDR1 is SGHAT and CDR2 is FQNNGV. V shed 6 bases, J shed 1 base, and the junction held 10 bases outside the gene matches. The CDR3 spans 16 residues. This CDR3 reads CASRTGTGKIQETQYF. CDR3 sequence (DNA): TGTGCCAGCAGGACCGGGACAGGAAAGATCCAAGAGACCCAGTACTTC.

This clone was counted between two and nine times. The chain uses TRBV27 and TRBJ1-1, with TRBD1 identical over 11 bases. Trimming cost V 6 bases and J 4 bases; bases outside gene matches: 4. The CDR3 consists of 14 residues. In germline, CDR1 is MNHEY, CDR2 SMNVEV (reference sequence). This CDR3 reads CASRSGQGATEAFF. CDR3 in DNA: TGTGCCAGCAGATCCGGACAGGGGGCCACTGAAGCTTTCTTT.

The V call is TRBV5-1, the J call TRBJ2-5; 12 nucleotides match TRBD1. The germline V gene has CDR1 SGHRS and CDR2 YFSETQ. The junction had 6 bases not matched to a gene; V was cut back by 4 bases and J by 5 bases. The CDR3 length is 15 residues. CDR3: CASSEGTGGWETQYF. In DNA form, the CDR3 reads TGCGCCAGCAGCGAGGGGACAGGGGGCTGGGAGACCCAGTACTTC.

Only a few counts were recorded for this clone. This chain joins TRBV30 and TRBJ2-4; a possible D gene is TRBD1 (7 bases). V was shortened by 5 bases and J by 7 bases, with 12 bases between the two germline ends. Germline V gives CDR1 GTSNPN, CDR2 SVGIG (reference sequence). The CDR3 covers 12 residues. DNA of the CDR3: TGTGCCTGGGGAGGAGGGGGCAACATTCAGTACTTC. Protein: CAWGGGGNIQYF.

The rearrangement links TRBV28 to TRBJ1-1; TRBD1 agrees at 8 bases. In germline, CDR1 is MDHEN, CDR2 SYDVKM. The CDR3 is made up of 15 amino acids. J gave up 5 bases and V 3 bases, and 8 bases lay outside the gene matches. The CDR3 reads CASSFSQGARTEAFF. The CDR3 nucleotides read TGTGCCAGCAGTTTCAGTCAGGGGGCGAGAACTGAAGCTTTCTTT.

CDR3 amino acids: CASSPTGNYGYTF. In DNA form, the CDR3 reads TGCGCCAGCAGTCCCACAGGGAACTATGGCTACACCTTC. This chain links TRBV5-1 with TRBJ1-2; tentative D call: TRBD1 (6 bases). V gave up 5 bases and J gave up 2 bases, with 10 bases separating them. There are 13 residues in the CDR3. Germline V lookup: CDR1 SGHRS, CDR2 YFSETQ.

This chain joins TRBV29-1 and TRBJ1-1; D unresolved. The CDR3 totals 12 residues. The germline V gene has CDR1 SQVTM and CDR2 ANQGSEA. V dropped 2 bases and J dropped 4 bases, with 8 bases sitting between them. CDR3 protein: CSVELSVTEAFF. CDR3 coding DNA: TGCAGCGTTGAACTCTCGGTCACTGAAGCTTTCTTT. Using reference TRBV29-1 and TRBJ1-1 for the parts outside the CDR3, the full variable domain is SAVISQKPSRDICQRGTSLTIQCQVDSQVTMMFWYRQQPGQSLTLIATANQGSEATYESGFVIDKFPISRPNLTFSTLTVSNMSPEDSSIYLCSVELSVTEAFFGQGTRLTVV.

This clone was counted only a few times. CDR3 nucleotide sequence: TGTGCCTGGAGTGCCTCCTCCCAGGCCCAGCATTTT. This sequence encodes CAWSASSQAQHF. V and J are TRBV30 and TRBJ1-5; D is unresolved. The CDR3 totals 12 residues. Germline CDR1 is GTSNPN and CDR2 is SVGIG (reference sequence). V lost 1 base and J 11 bases, leaving 12 bases between the germline ends.

Here the CDR3 DNA reads TGTGCCAGTAGTATGGCTAGCGGATCTAGCACAGATACGCAGTATTTT. Its protein product is CASSMASGSSTDTQYF. The chain joins TRBV19 to TRBJ2-3; 7 bases are shared with TRBD2. Germline V gene data show CDR1 as LNHDA and CDR2 as SQIVND (reference sequence). The CDR3 runs to 16 residues. Losses at the gene ends were 3 bases for V and 0 bases for J; bases not matched to a gene: 6.

This clone occurred a few times. The chain employs TRBV7-3 and TRBJ2-6; D is unresolved. The CDR3 has 15 amino acids. The ends were cut back, 2 bases at V and 0 bases at J, with 5 bases in the middle. From germline, CDR1 is SGHTA and CDR2 FQGTGA. CDR3 sequence reads: CASSLEPSGANVLTF. The DNA for the CDR3 is TGTGCCAGCAGCTTAGAGCCCTCTGGGGCCAACGTCCTGACTTTC.

The chain recombines TRBV29-1 with TRBJ1-1; unclear D gene. V was cut by 3 bases and J by 1 base, with 15 bases left in between. CDR3 length equals 15 residues. Germline V gene lookup returns CDR1 SQVTM and CDR2 ANQGSEA. CDR3 amino acids: CSVDPHSGRNTEAFF. CDR3 DNA: TGCAGCGTTGACCCCCACTCTGGGAGGAACACTGAAGCTTTCTTT.

The CDR3 protein is CSTPRGGGILDTQYF. The CDR3 DNA reads TGCAGCACCCCTCGGGGAGGGGGCATATTAGATACGCAGTATTTT. The chain combines TRBV29-1 with TRBJ2-3, with D perhaps being TRBD1 or TRBD2 (7 bases each). Germline V gene sequence: CDR1 SQVTM, CDR2 ANQGSEA. The V end was cut by 8 bases, the J end by 5 bases, with 23 bases between. The CDR3 sequence is 15 residues long.

This chain connects TRBV29-1 to TRBJ2-2; D is unclear. With 6 bases removed from V and 3 bases from J, the gap between germline ends came to 17 bases. Germline V gives CDR1 SQVTM, CDR2 ANQGSEA. The CDR3 has 15 amino acids. The CDR3 DNA sequence: TGCAGCGTCGGACCTGCCCTTAGGGACACCGGGGAGCTGTTTTTT. Its protein is CSVGPALRDTGELFF.

The gene calls are TRBV15 and TRBJ1-1; D unclear. The germline CDR1 and CDR2 sequences are LNHNV and YYDKDF (reference sequence). V lost 5 bases and J lost 0, with 7 bases in between. This CDR3 has 13 residues. The CDR3 coding sequence is TGTGCCACCAGCTCAGACATGAACACTGAAGCTTTCTTT. It encodes CATSSDMNTEAFF.